The clone carrying this TCR beta chain has a handful of counts. Looked up from germline, CDR1 is SGHNT and CDR2 is YYREEE (reference sequence). The junction had 7 bases not matched to a gene; V was cut back by 2 bases and J by 5 bases. The CDR3 loop spans 15 amino acids. This record comes from a study of blood T cell repertoires in COVID-19. For the study at large: The origin of the acute and convalescent COVID-19 samples was the United States, Italy and Spain. Sources were T cells, B-cell-depleted T cells, or PBMCs; the material itself was cDNA or gDNA.

Per the original data handling: Amplification from reference gene primers served as the basis for estimated nucleated cell counts. Method: immunoSEQ multiplex PCR; TCRdb's copy keeps in-frame clones and lacks some. The V and J calls and clone size were taken over from that table, and D and trimming were inferred from the DNA. Of around 62,000 clones listed, 88% are singletons. The rearrangement uses TRBV5-4 and TRBJ1-2, with 9 bases identical to TRBD1. Material for sequencing was peripheral blood. The origin of this receptor is a woman aged 55-69 years with COVID-19, enrolled during active disease. The CDR3: CASSFQGDRGYGYTF. CDR3 in DNA: TGTGCCAGCAGCTTTCAGGGTGACAGGGGGTATGGCTACACCTTC.